Included here is one T cell receptor (beta chain) sequence, with context. This sample is drawn from a study of T cell changes during pregnancy in multiple sclerosis. Data came from immunoSEQ multiplex PCR; TCRdb stores just in-frame clones and leaves some out. The sample has under 85,000 clones; approximately 90% are singletons. The germline CDR1 and CDR2 sequences are SGHRS and YFSETQ. The CDR3 totals 15 residues. Trimming removed 4 bases from V and 0 bases from J, with 13 bases in between. The genes are TRBV5-1 and TRBJ1-1; the D is unclear. The source is a female donor with multiple sclerosis, enrolled in a pregnancy study. The source material was CD4+ T cells from peripheral blood mononuclear cells, sampled in the second trimester of pregnancy. In DNA form, the CDR3 reads TGCGCCAGCAGCCCGAAAACCGGGATGAACACTGAAGCTTTCTTT. It yields the protein CASSPKTGMNTEAFF.